Below are 19 T cell receptor beta chains sequenced from a single sample in a study of early T cells in non-severe SARS-CoV-2 infection (dated by TCRdb to the early 2020s). Libraries were built with 5' RACE. Sequencing was performed on a NextSeq 500. TCRdb handled the public reads itself, with Q25 trimming in fastp and clone calling in MiXCR, and kept productive beta chains. Each CDR3 protein appears once, grouped with its most common genes and DNA. This sample comprises 45,000 to 55,000 distinct CDR3 sequences, 6% to 7% of them detected only once. Around 4% of the sample is taken by the ten largest. Sequencing was done on a sample of whole blood. The receptors derive from an adult who was a healthcare worker with PCR-confirmed SARS-CoV-2 infection or an uninfected control (not recorded which).

This clonotype was recorded many times. CDR3 sequence reads: CASSEYTGGSTDTQYF. DNA of the CDR3: TGTGCCAGCAGTGAATATACGGGGGGAAGCACAGATACGCAGTATTTT. The gene calls are TRBV25-1 and TRBJ2-3; TRBD2 matches at 7 bases. The CDR3 runs 16 residues. Germline V gene sequence: CDR1 MGHDK, CDR2 SYGVNS. The V and J ends lost 0 bases and 0 bases, in that order; junction bases with no gene match: 3.

A note on this clonotype: This sequence may be a read error, since a much larger clone differs from it by one base. The chain joins TRBV3-1 to TRBJ1-2; 7 positions match TRBD1. Germline lookup yields CDR1 LGHDT and CDR2 YNNKEL (reference sequence). The CDR3 is made up of 15 amino acids. J lost 8 bases, V lost 0 bases, and 9 bases had no gene match. The CDR3 DNA reads TGTGCCAGCAGCCAAGATGGAGGGGGCGAACGAGGCTACACCTTC. Translating gives CASSQDGGGERGYTF. Based on the CDR3 plus reference TRBV3-1 and TRBJ1-2, the full variable domain is DTAVSQTPKYLVTQMGNDKSIKCEQNLGHDTMYWYKQDSKKFLKIMFSYNNKELIINETVPNRFSPKSPDKAHLNLHINSLELGDSAVYFCASSQDGGGERGYTFGSGTRLTVV.

Details on this clonotype: Relative to the germline gene, one junction end is altered; a read error may explain this. The chain carries TRBV7-7 and TRBJ2-5; D is unclear. This CDR3 contains 14 residues. CDR1 SSHAT and CDR2 FNYEAQ come from the germline V gene (reference sequence). As DNA, the CDR3 is TGTGCTAGCAGCTTTGGGATGGCCGGCGAGACCCAGTACTTC. Protein: CASSFGMAGETQYF.

The genes are TRBV6-2 or TRBV6-3 and TRBJ1-1; 7 bases agree with TRBD1. This CDR3 region has 13 residues. Trimming cost V 6 bases and J 8 bases; bases outside gene matches: 9. Germline CDR1 and CDR2: MNHEY and SVGEGT. The CDR3 DNA sequence: TGTGCCAGCAGATCCTACCGGGACAGCGAAGCTTTCTTT. Translation gives CASRSYRDSEAFF.

CDR3 DNA sequence: TGTGCCAGCAGCTTAGAGGCGGGGACCTACGAGCAGTACTTC. Its protein product is CASSLEAGTYEQYF. The genes are TRBV7-9 and TRBJ2-7; tentatively, D is TRBD2 (6 bases). The V and J ends lost 1 base and 2 bases respectively, with 9 bases between them. The germline gives CDR1 SEHNR, CDR2 FQNEAQ (reference sequence). CDR3 length: 14 amino acids.

In this sample, this clonotype turned up many times. The chain employs TRBV20-1 and TRBJ1-5; tentative D call: TRBD1 (5 bases). Per the germline V gene, CDR1 is DFQATT and CDR2 is SNEGSKA (reference sequence). V was clipped by 0 bases and J by 2 bases, with 11 bases between them. The CDR3 loop spans 15 amino acids. CDR3 sequence reads: CSARDVTGGNQPQHF. For the CDR3, the DNA is TGCAGTGCTAGAGATGTAACGGGGGGCAATCAGCCCCAGCATTTT.

This clonotype was picked up many times. The rearrangement uses TRBV6-2 or TRBV6-3 and TRBJ2-1; tentative D call: TRBD2 (6 bases). Germline V gives CDR1 MNHEY, CDR2 SVGEGT. The CDR3 runs to 11 residues. V lost 8 bases and J 9 bases, leaving 11 bases between the germline ends. The CDR3, as DNA: TGTGCCAGCCGTAGCGGTGGTGAGCAGTTCTTC. Its protein product is CASRSGGEQFF.

In this sample, this clonotype turned up many times. This chain connects TRBV20-1 to TRBJ2-2, with 7 bases that match TRBD1. V lost 8 bases and J lost 2; bases outside the gene matches: 11. The CDR3 runs 15 residues. The germline V gene encodes CDR1 DFQATT and CDR2 SNEGSKA (reference sequence). The CDR3 loop is CSPLKGQTNTGELFF. The CDR3 region has the DNA TGCAGTCCACTTAAGGGACAGACTAACACCGGGGAGCTGTTTTTT.

In this sample, this clonotype turned up many times. V and J are TRBV14 and TRBJ1-2; no clear D gene. The CDR3 spans 15 residues. Between the trimmed V and J ends, which lost 1 base and 7 bases, there was a span of 16 bases. Germline CDR1 reads SGHDN; CDR2 reads FVKESK. CDR3 amino acids: CASSQADFVGFGYTF. The CDR3 DNA sequence: TGTGCCAGCAGCCAAGCGGACTTTGTTGGCTTTGGCTACACCTTC.

This clonotype has more than one count but fewer than ten. The gene calls are TRBV19 and TRBJ2-2; 8 bases map to TRBD1. CDR1 LNHDA and CDR2 SQIVND come from the germline V gene (reference sequence). This CDR3 is 16 amino acids long. With V trimmed by 3 bases and J by 6 bases, 9 bases remained unmatched. CDR3 residues: CASSIPRTGLAGELFF. Here the CDR3 DNA reads TGTGCCAGTAGTATTCCCCGGACAGGGCTCGCCGGGGAGCTGTTTTTT.

This clonotype was picked up many times. The rearrangement joins TRBV5-1 to TRBJ2-1, with 10 bases lining up with TRBD2. With V trimmed by 0 bases and J by 8 bases, 5 bases remained unmatched. Germline V gene data show CDR1 as SGHRS and CDR2 as YFSETQ. This CDR3 spans 15 amino acids. This CDR3 reads CASSLVSSGGDEQFF. CDR3 nucleotide sequence: TGCGCCAGCAGCTTGGTGTCTAGCGGGGGTGATGAGCAGTTCTTC.

This clonotype was detected many times. V and J are TRBV6-5 and TRBJ2-3; D remains ambiguous. The germline V and J ends were trimmed by 4 bases and 3 bases, with 8 bases remaining between them. Germline CDR1 reads MNHEY; CDR2 reads SVGAGI. The CDR3 runs 13 residues. The CDR3 DNA is TGTGCCAGCAGTTTGACTGTAACAGATACGCAGTATTTT. It translates to CASSLTVTDTQYF.

There are a few counts of this clonotype. The J gene is TRBJ2-1, the V gene TRBV3-1; D remains unclear. This CDR3 is built from 16 residues. The germline gives CDR1 LGHDT, CDR2 YNNKEL (reference sequence). V lost 0 bases and J 6 bases, leaving 15 bases between the germline ends. DNA of the CDR3: TGTGCCAGCAGCCAAGATTCCGGACCCAGCAGCAATGAGCAGTTCTTC. This codes for CASSQDSGPSSNEQFF.

This clonotype was counted ten times or more. The V gene is TRBV3-1, the J gene TRBJ1-1; no reliable D call. Deletions cut 1 base from V and 5 bases from J, with 8 bases between. This CDR3 has 13 amino acids. CDR1 and CDR2 from the germline V gene are LGHDT and YNNKEL (reference sequence). The CDR3 sequence: CASSQGRGTEAFF. As DNA, the CDR3 is TGTGCCAGCAGCCAAGGTAGAGGGACTGAAGCTTTCTTT.

This clonotype was detected ten times or more. The gene calls are TRBV6-2 or TRBV6-3 and TRBJ2-7; 11 bases match TRBD1. V lost 6 bases, J lost 4 bases, and 8 bases stayed unmatched. The length of the CDR3 is 15 residues. Germline values: CDR1 MNHEY, CDR2 SVGEGT. In DNA, the CDR3 is TGTGCCAGCAGCCCCGGACAGGGGGCTAATTACGAGCAGTACTTC. Its translation is CASSPGQGANYEQYF.

The sample holds a few counts of this clonotype. CDR3 amino acids: CASSLGSTTSTDTQYF. In DNA form, the CDR3 reads TGCGCCAGCAGCTTAGGGTCCACAACTTCCACAGATACGCAGTATTTT. The J gene is TRBJ2-3, the V gene TRBV5-1; D is ambiguous. Germline CDR1 is SGHRS and CDR2 is YFSETQ. This CDR3 has 16 residues. V was pared by 2 bases and J by 2 bases, with 15 bases between. The whole variable domain, remainder taken from reference TRBV5-1 and TRBJ2-3, is KAGVTQTPRYLIKTRGQQVTLSCSPISGHRSVSWYQQTPGQGLQFLFEYFSETQRNKGNFPGRFSGRQFSNSRSEMNVSTLELGDSALYLCASSLGSTTSTDTQYFGPGTRLTVL.

The chain has TRBV28 and TRBJ1-4; a weak D match, TRBD1 (5 bases). Per germline, CDR1 MDHEN and CDR2 SYDVKM. The CDR3 covers 14 residues. V was trimmed by 5 bases and J by 6 bases, leaving 13 bases between them. In DNA form, the CDR3 reads TGTGCCAGCAGTACGCAGACGGGGGATGAAAAACTGTTTTTT. Translating it yields CASSTQTGDEKLFF. Full variable domain (remainder filled in from reference TRBV28 and TRBJ1-4): DVKVTQSSRYLVKRTGEKVFLECVQDMDHENMFWYRQDPGLGLRLIYFSYDVKMKEKGDIPEGYSVSREKKERFSLILESASTNQTSMYLCASSTQTGDEKLFFGSGTQLSVL.

This clonotype was observed many times. This chain links TRBV12-3 or TRBV12-4 with TRBJ2-7; no clear D gene. CDR3 length: 14 amino acids. With 6 bases removed from V and 0 bases from J, the gap between germline ends came to 12 bases. CDR3 in amino acids: CASSPLGGSYEQYF. CDR3 in DNA: TGTGCCAGCAGCCCATTGGGCGGCTCCTACGAGCAGTACTTC.

There are many counts of this clonotype. J is TRBJ1-2 and V is TRBV7-9; maybe TRBD1 (6 bases). The ends were cut back, 5 bases at V and 8 bases at J, with 18 bases in the middle. CDR3 length equals 14 residues. CDR1 is SEHNR, CDR2 FQNEAQ, per germline (reference sequence). The DNA of the CDR3 is TGTGCCAGCAGCGCGATCCGTGGGGGCGACGGCTACACCTTC. Protein: CASSAIRGGDGYTF.